This T cell receptor (beta chain) came from a study of intratumoral heterogeneity in liver cancer. V was cut by 0 bases and J by 4 bases, with 7 bases left in between. CDR1 and CDR2 (germline): LGHNA, YNFKEQ. The length of the CDR3 is 13 residues. Data came from immunoSEQ multiplex PCR; TCRdb stores just in-frame clones and leaves some out. The sample carries around 5,900 clones, about 71% recorded once. The origin of this receptor is a man in his sixties or seventies with hepatocellular carcinoma. The rearrangement joins TRBV4-2 to TRBJ2-7, with D unresolved. Sequenced here: tumor-adjacent normal tissue, sampled before any cancer treatment. The CDR3 is CASSQDYGYEQYF. CDR3 sequence (DNA): TGTGCCAGCAGCCAAGATTATGGTTACGAGCAGTACTTC.